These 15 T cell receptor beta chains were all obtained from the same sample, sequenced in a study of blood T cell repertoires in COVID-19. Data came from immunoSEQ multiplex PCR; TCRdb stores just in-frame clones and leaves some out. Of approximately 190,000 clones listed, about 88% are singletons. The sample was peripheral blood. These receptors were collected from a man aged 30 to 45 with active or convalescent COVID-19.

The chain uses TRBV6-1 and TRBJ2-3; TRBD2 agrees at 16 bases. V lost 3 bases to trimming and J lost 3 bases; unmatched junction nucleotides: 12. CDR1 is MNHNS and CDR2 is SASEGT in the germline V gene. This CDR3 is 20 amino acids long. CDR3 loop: CASSDAMGLAGGQPTDTQYF. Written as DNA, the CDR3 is TGTGCCAGCAGTGACGCTATGGGACTAGCGGGGGGGCAACCGACAGATACGCAGTATTTT.

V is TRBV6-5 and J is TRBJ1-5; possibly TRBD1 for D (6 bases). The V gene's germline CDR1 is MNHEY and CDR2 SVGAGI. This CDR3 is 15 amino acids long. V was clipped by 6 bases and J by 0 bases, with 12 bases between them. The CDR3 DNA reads TGTGCCAGCAGGACGGACAGCCGTAGCAATCAGCCCCAGCATTTT. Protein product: CASRTDSRSNQPQHF.

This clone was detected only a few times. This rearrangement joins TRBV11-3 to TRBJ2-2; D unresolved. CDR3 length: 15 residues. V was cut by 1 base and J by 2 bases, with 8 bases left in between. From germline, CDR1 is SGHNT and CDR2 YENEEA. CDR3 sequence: CASSLGGANTGELFF. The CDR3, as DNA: TGTGCCAGCAGCTTAGGAGGAGCCAACACCGGGGAGCTGTTTTTT. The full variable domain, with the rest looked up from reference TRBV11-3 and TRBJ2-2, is EAGVVQSPRYKIIEKKQPVAFWCNPISGHNTLYWYLQNLGQGPELLIRYENEEAVDDSQLPKDRFSAERLKGVDSTLKIQPAELGDSAVYLCASSLGGANTGELFFGEGSRLTVL.

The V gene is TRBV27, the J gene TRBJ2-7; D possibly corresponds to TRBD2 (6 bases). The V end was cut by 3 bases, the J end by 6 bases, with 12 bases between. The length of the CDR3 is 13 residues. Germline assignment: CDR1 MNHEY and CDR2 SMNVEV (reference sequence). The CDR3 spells CASSLEGWGEQYF. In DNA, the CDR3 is TGTGCCAGCAGTTTGGAGGGATGGGGCGAGCAGTACTTC.

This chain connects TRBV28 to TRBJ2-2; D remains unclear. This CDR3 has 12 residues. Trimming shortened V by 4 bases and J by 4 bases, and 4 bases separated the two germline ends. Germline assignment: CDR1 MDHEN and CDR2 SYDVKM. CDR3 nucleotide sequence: TGTGCCAGCAGTTCGGGCACCGGGGAGCTGTTTTTT. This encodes CASSSGTGELFF.

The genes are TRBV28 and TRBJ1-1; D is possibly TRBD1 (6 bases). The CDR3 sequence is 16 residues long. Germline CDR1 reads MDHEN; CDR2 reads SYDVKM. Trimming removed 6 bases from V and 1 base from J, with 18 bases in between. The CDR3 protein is CASSRAAGATNTEAFF. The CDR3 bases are TGTGCCAGCAGCCGCGCCGCAGGGGCAACGAACACTGAAGCTTTCTTT.

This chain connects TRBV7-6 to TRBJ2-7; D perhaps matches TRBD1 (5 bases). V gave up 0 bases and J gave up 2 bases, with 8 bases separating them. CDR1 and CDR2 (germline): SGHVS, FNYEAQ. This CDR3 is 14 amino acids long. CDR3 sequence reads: CASSLAPGPYEQYF. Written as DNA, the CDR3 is TGTGCCAGCAGCTTAGCCCCAGGGCCCTACGAGCAGTACTTC. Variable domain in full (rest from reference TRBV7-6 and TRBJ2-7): GAGVSQSPRYKVTKRGQDVALRCDPISGHVSLYWYRQALGQGPEFLTYFNYEAQQDKSGLPNDRFSAERPEGSISTLTIQRTEQRDSAMYRCASSLAPGPYEQYFGPGTRLTVT.

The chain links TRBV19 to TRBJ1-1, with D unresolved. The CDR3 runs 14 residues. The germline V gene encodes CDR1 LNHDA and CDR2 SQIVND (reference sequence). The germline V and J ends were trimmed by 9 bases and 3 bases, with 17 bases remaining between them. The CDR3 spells CASKSQRIDTEAFF. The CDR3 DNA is TGTGCCAGCAAGAGCCAGAGGATCGACACTGAAGCTTTCTTT. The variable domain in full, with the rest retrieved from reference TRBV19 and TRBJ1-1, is DGGITQSPKYLFRKEGQNVTLSCEQNLNHDAMYWYRQDPGQGLRLIYYSQIVNDFQKGDIAEGYSVSREKKESFPLTVTSAQKNPTAFYLCASKSQRIDTEAFFGQGTRLTVV.

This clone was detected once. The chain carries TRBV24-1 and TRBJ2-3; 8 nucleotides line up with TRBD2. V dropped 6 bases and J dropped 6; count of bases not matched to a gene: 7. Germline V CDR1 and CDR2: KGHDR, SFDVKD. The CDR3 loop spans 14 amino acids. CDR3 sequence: CATSRAGGRDTQYF. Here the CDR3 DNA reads TGTGCCACCAGTCGGGCGGGGGGCAGGGATACGCAGTATTTT.

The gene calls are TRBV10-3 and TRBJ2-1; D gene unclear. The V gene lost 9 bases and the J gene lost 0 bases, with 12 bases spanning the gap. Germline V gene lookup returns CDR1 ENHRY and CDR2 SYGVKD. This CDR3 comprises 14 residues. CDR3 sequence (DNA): TGTGCCATGTCAGGCTCAAACTCCTACAATGAGCAGTTCTTC. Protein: CAMSGSNSYNEQFF.

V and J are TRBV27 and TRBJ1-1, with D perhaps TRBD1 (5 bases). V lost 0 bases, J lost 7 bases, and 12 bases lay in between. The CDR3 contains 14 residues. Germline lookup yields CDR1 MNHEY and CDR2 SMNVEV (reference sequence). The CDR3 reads CASSLSSGLGEAFF. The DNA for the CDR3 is TGTGCCAGCAGTTTATCCTCAGGGTTGGGTGAAGCTTTCTTT.

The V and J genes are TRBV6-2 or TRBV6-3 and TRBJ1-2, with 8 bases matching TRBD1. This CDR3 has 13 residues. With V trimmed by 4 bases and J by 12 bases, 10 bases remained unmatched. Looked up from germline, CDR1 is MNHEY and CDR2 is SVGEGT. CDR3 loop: CASSSLDREDDTF. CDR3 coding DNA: TGTGCCAGCAGTTCTTTGGACAGGGAGGACGACACCTTC.

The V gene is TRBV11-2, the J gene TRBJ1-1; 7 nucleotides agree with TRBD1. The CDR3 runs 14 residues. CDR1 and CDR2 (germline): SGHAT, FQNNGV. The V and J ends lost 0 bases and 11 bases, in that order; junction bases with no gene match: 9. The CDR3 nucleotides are TGTGCCAGCAGCTTAGATCAGAGGGGGCGGAGGGCTTTCTTT. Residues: CASSLDQRGRRAFF.

The DNA of the CDR3 is TGTGCCTGGGAGACAGGGATTAACTATGGCTACACCTTC. This translates into CAWETGINYGYTF. This sequence joins TRBV30 and TRBJ1-2; TRBD1 aligns across 7 bases. CDR1 is GTSNPN and CDR2 is SVGIG in the germline V gene (reference sequence). CDR3 size: 13 residues. The V gene end was trimmed by 5 bases and the J gene end by 1 base; junction bases not matched to a gene: 4.

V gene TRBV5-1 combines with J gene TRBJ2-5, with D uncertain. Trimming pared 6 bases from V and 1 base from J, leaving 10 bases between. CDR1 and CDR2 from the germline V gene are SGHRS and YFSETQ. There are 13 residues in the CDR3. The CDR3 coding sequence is TGCGCCAGCACCCTCCTAGGCCAAGAGACCCAGTACTTC. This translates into CASTLLGQETQYF.